The next 12 T cell receptor beta chains were all read from a single sample in a study of blood T cell repertoires in COVID-19. Some clones are missing from TCRdb's copy, which holds only in-frame ones; the method was immunoSEQ multiplex PCR. The sample lists over 150,000 clones; approximately 88% were seen once. Sequencing was done on a sample of peripheral blood. These receptors all come from a woman aged 60-75 years with acute or convalescent COVID-19.

The chain combines TRBV9 with TRBJ1-3, with 7 bases aligning to TRBD1. Trimming cost V 4 bases and J 0 bases; bases outside gene matches: 4. The V gene's germline CDR1 is SGDLS and CDR2 YYNGEE. The CDR3 is 15 amino acids. In nucleotides, the CDR3 is TGTGCCAGCAGCCCAGGACAGGACTCTGGAAACACCATATATTTT. This encodes CASSPGQDSGNTIYF.

V is TRBV6-1 and J is TRBJ1-5; 9 nucleotides line up with TRBD1. The ends lost 4 bases at V and 1 base at J; junction bases unmatched: 8. CDR3 length: 17 residues. Germline V gives CDR1 MNHNS, CDR2 SASEGT. The CDR3 nucleotides are TGTGCCAGCAGTGGGATCTACAGGGGGCCAAGCAATCAGCCCCAGCATTTT. Translating it yields CASSGIYRGPSNQPQHF.

This clone was recorded once. The V and J genes are TRBV29-1 and TRBJ2-2; 9 bases are a match to TRBD1. Per germline, CDR1 SQVTM and CDR2 ANQGSEA. The length of the CDR3 is 15 residues. The trim removed 6 bases at V and 0 bases at J, leaving 5 bases unmatched. The CDR3 sequence is CSVSRDRANTGELFF. The DNA for the CDR3 is TGCAGCGTATCCCGGGACAGGGCGAACACCGGGGAGCTGTTTTTT.

Notes on this clone: At the DNA level, this CDR3 is encoded by other sequences in the same sample as well. The V and J genes are TRBV2 and TRBJ1-2, with D hard to call. The V end was cut by 1 base, the J end by 3 bases, with 12 bases between. The CDR3 contains 15 residues. The germline V gene encodes CDR1 SNHLY and CDR2 FYNNEI. The chain's CDR3 is CASSEGGRGDYGYTF. DNA for the CDR3: TGTGCCAGCAGTGAAGGAGGGCGGGGAGACTATGGCTACACCTTC.

The chain uses TRBV7-2 and TRBJ1-2; TRBD1 is a possible D gene (5 bases). Germline loops: CDR1 SGHTA, CDR2 FQGNSA. This CDR3 is built from 14 residues. Trimming shortened V by 5 bases and J by 2 bases, and 12 bases separated the two germline ends. CDR3 protein: CASSPSRANYGYTF. CDR3 bases: TGTGCCAGCAGCCCGAGCAGGGCAAACTATGGCTACACCTTC.

The chain employs TRBV7-2 and TRBJ2-7; possibly TRBD2 for D (6 bases). This CDR3 region has 14 residues. V dropped 2 bases and J dropped 2 bases, with 10 bases sitting between them. The germline V gene encodes CDR1 SGHTA and CDR2 FQGNSA. This CDR3 reads CASSLRGRTYEQYF. CDR3 nucleotide sequence: TGTGCCAGCAGCTTAAGAGGGAGGACCTACGAGCAGTACTTC.

V is TRBV11-3 and J is TRBJ2-3, with 9 bases identical to TRBD1. Germline V gene lookup returns CDR1 SGHNT and CDR2 YENEEA. V shed 4 bases, J shed 2 bases, and the junction held 10 bases outside the gene matches. The CDR3 length is 17 residues. The chain's CDR3 is CASSWGSGQGYTDTQYF. CDR3 nucleotide sequence: TGTGCCAGCAGCTGGGGGTCGGGACAGGGCTACACAGATACGCAGTATTTT.

J is TRBJ1-2 and V is TRBV4-1, with D hard to call. The CDR3 is 14 amino acids. Trimming left V 0 bases short and J 2 bases short, with 7 bases between. Germline V gene lookup returns CDR1 MGHRA and CDR2 YSYEKL. CDR3 loop: CASSQERANYGYTF. In DNA form, the CDR3 reads TGCGCCAGCAGCCAAGAGAGAGCGAACTATGGCTACACCTTC.

The CDR3 reads CASSTGGGYQETQYF. DNA for the CDR3: TGTGCCAGCAGCACAGGGGGGGGGTACCAAGAGACCCAGTACTTC. The chain carries TRBV28 and TRBJ2-5, with a tentative D call TRBD1 (8 bases). The germline CDR1 and CDR2 sequences are MDHEN and SYDVKM. CDR3 length: 15 amino acids. Trimming cost V 6 bases and J 0 bases, with 14 bases left between them. The variable domain in full, completed from reference TRBV28 and TRBJ2-5, reads DVKVTQSSRYLVKRTGEKVFLECVQDMDHENMFWYRQDPGLGLRLIYFSYDVKMKEKGDIPEGYSVSREKKERFSLILESASTNQTSMYLCASSTGGGYQETQYFGPGTRLLVL.

The chain has TRBV4-1 and TRBJ2-7, with a possible D match to TRBD1 (5 bases). The CDR3 sequence is 13 residues long. The V gene lost 4 bases and the J gene lost 3 bases, with 10 bases spanning the gap. Germline V gene data show CDR1 as MGHRA and CDR2 as YSYEKL. The CDR3 region has the DNA TGCGCCAGCAGCCGTCCCCAGGGCTACGAGCAGTACTTC. Amino acid sequence: CASSRPQGYEQYF.

The V call is TRBV6-2 or TRBV6-3, the J call TRBJ1-5; unclear D gene. Trimming cost V 0 bases and J 0 bases, with 15 bases left between them. The CDR3 spans 18 residues. Germline V gene lookup returns CDR1 MNHEY and CDR2 SVGEGT. The CDR3 DNA reads TGTGCCAGCAGTTACTCCGAAAGAGGGTTTCATAGCAATCAGCCCCAGCATTTT. This gives the protein CASSYSERGFHSNQPQHF.

The V gene is TRBV5-1, the J gene TRBJ2-3, with 7 bases lining up with TRBD2. J was trimmed by 4 bases and V by 0 bases; bases with no gene match: 8. The CDR3 sequence is 16 residues long. Germline CDR1 SGHRS, CDR2 YFSETQ. The CDR3, as DNA: TGCGCCAGCAGCTTGGCGACGGGGGGAGCTTCAGATACGCAGTATTTT. Protein product: CASSLATGGASDTQYF.